These 26 T cell receptor beta chains were all obtained from the same sample, sequenced in a study of OX40 agonist ivuxolimab in advanced cancers. The method was immunoSEQ multiplex PCR; TCRdb's version includes in-frame clones alone and lacks a portion of them. The data hold 100,000 to 110,000 clones, with more than 85% observed a single time. The sequences come from CD4+ or CD8+ T cells sorted from blood, collected in a trial of the OX40 agonist ivuxolimab. These receptors originate from an adult with an advanced solid tumor such as melanoma, head and neck, liver or kidney cancer.

The genes are TRBV28 and TRBJ1-1; D not resolved. This CDR3 contains 14 residues. V lost 5 bases and J 5 bases, leaving 15 bases between the germline ends. Germline V gene data show CDR1 as MDHEN and CDR2 as SYDVKM. The CDR3 region has the DNA TGTGCCAGCAGTGACGCCTCCTTGGGTACTGAAGCTTTCTTT. It translates to CASSDASLGTEAFF. The entire variable domain, with the rest obtained from reference TRBV28 and TRBJ1-1, is as follows: DVKVTQSSRYLVKRTGEKVFLECVQDMDHENMFWYRQDPGLGLRLIYFSYDVKMKEKGDIPEGYSVSREKKERFSLILESASTNQTSMYLCASSDASLGTEAFFGQGTRLTVV.

This chain joins TRBV6-5 and TRBJ2-1, with D tentatively TRBD1 (7 bases). Trimming took off 2 bases at V and 6 bases at J, with 11 bases between the two ends. Germline loops: CDR1 MNHEY, CDR2 SVGAGI. This CDR3 is built from 14 residues. The CDR3 spells CASSYEQGGNEQFF. CDR3 sequence (DNA): TGTGCCAGCAGTTACGAGCAGGGGGGCAATGAGCAGTTCTTC.

This clone was found once. CDR3 loop: CATSRSGTSGSNEQFF. The CDR3 DNA reads as TGTGCCACCAGCAGATCAGGGACTAGCGGGAGCAATGAGCAGTTCTTC. This sequence joins TRBV15 and TRBJ2-1, with TRBD2 matching over 14 bases. This CDR3 has 16 residues. The germline V gene encodes CDR1 LNHNV and CDR2 YYDKDF (reference sequence). Losses at the gene ends were 2 bases for V and 6 bases for J; bases not matched to a gene: 3. Variable domain in full (rest from reference TRBV15 and TRBJ2-1): DAMVIQNPRYQVTQFGKPVTLSCSQTLNHNVMYWYQQKSSQAPKLLFHYYDKDFNNEADTPDNFQSRRPNTSFCFLDIRSPGLGDTAMYLCATSRSGTSGSNEQFFGPGTRLTVL.

The V call is TRBV7-2, the J call TRBJ2-5; 7 bases line up with TRBD1. The CDR3 sequence is 15 residues long. After removal of 2 bases from V and 2 bases from J, the junction contained 5 bases not matched to a gene. Per germline, CDR1 SGHTA and CDR2 FQGNSA. CDR3 DNA sequence: TGTGCCAGCAGCTTACGTCCGGACAGGCAAGAGACCCAGTACTTC. This encodes CASSLRPDRQETQYF.

The V call is TRBV4-1, the J call TRBJ1-3; D not certain. This CDR3 is 16 amino acids long. Looked up from germline, CDR1 is MGHRA and CDR2 is YSYEKL. Trimming removed 4 bases at V and 0 bases at J, with 13 bases between. This CDR3 reads CASSPAALDSGNTIYF. The CDR3 nucleotides read TGCGCCAGCAGCCCGGCGGCCCTTGACTCTGGAAACACCATATATTTT.

The V gene is TRBV6-5, the J gene TRBJ1-2; 9 bases agree with TRBD1. In germline, CDR1 is MNHEY, CDR2 SVGAGI. Unmatched junction bases numbered 6, after V lost 2 bases and J lost 8 bases. CDR3 size: 14 residues. The chain's CDR3 is CASSYPGTGQGYTF. Here the CDR3 DNA reads TGTGCCAGCAGTTACCCCGGGACAGGGCAAGGCTACACCTTC.

This clone was found once. This chain joins TRBV18 and TRBJ2-1; 7 bases align to TRBD1. J gave up 7 bases and V 0 bases, and 6 bases lay outside the gene matches. Germline lookup yields CDR1 KGHSH and CDR2 LQKENI. The length of the CDR3 is 15 residues. CDR3 bases: TGTGCCAGCTCACCACCGACAGGGATTGGGAATGAGCAGTTCTTC. Its protein is CASSPPTGIGNEQFF.

The rearrangement uses TRBV9 and TRBJ2-1, with D unclear. In germline, CDR1 is SGDLS, CDR2 YYNGEE. The CDR3 has 13 amino acids. V shed 3 bases and J shed 5 bases, with 9 bases lying between them. The CDR3 DNA is TGTGCCAGCAGCGGGCAAATCCACAATGAGCAGTTCTTC. Protein product: CASSGQIHNEQFF.

The rearrangement joins TRBV11-3 to TRBJ2-2, with unresolved D. V was shortened by 2 bases and J by 4 bases, with 11 bases between the two germline ends. Germline V gene lookup returns CDR1 SGHNT and CDR2 YENEEA. The CDR3 is made up of 15 amino acids. The CDR3 DNA reads as TGTGCCAGCAGCTTACTCGGACCACTCACCGGGGAGCTGTTTTTT. Protein sequence: CASSLLGPLTGELFF.

This rearrangement joins TRBV6-5 to TRBJ1-1, with 7 bases aligning to TRBD1. V was pared by 6 bases and J by 5 bases, with 12 bases of the junction left unmatched. This CDR3 contains 15 residues. Per germline, CDR1 MNHEY and CDR2 SVGAGI. The CDR3 region is CASRYDRDPRTEAFF. The CDR3 nucleotides are TGTGCCAGCAGGTACGACAGGGATCCGAGGACTGAAGCTTTCTTT.

This chain connects TRBV7-9 to TRBJ2-1; D might be TRBD1 (5 bases). Germline assignment: CDR1 SEHNR and CDR2 FQNEAQ (reference sequence). V gave up 1 base and J gave up 10 bases, with 11 bases separating them. The CDR3 has 13 residues. The CDR3 region is CASSLGQGREQFF. CDR3 DNA sequence: TGTGCCAGCAGCTTAGGTCAGGGCCGCGAGCAGTTCTTC.

The chain links TRBV6-5 to TRBJ2-1, with a weak D call TRBD1 (6 bases). Per the germline V gene, CDR1 is MNHEY and CDR2 is SVGAGI. The CDR3 runs 15 residues. V shed 0 bases and J shed 1 base, with 7 bases lying between them. The CDR3 DNA sequence: TGTGCCAGCAGTTACTCCAGGGGATCCTACAATGAGCAGTTCTTC. It yields the protein CASSYSRGSYNEQFF.

This clone was recorded once. DNA of the CDR3: TGTGCCAGCACCCCGGGACTTCTCTTCTACAATGAGCAGTTCTTC. As protein: CASTPGLLFYNEQFF. V and J are TRBV28 and TRBJ2-1; a possible D gene is TRBD2 (6 bases). This CDR3 has 15 amino acids. Trimming shortened V by 7 bases and J by 3 bases, and 16 bases separated the two germline ends. The germline V gene has CDR1 MDHEN and CDR2 SYDVKM.

This chain uses TRBV12-5 with TRBJ2-1; 9 nucleotides agree with TRBD1. Germline loops: CDR1 LGHNT, CDR2 FRNRAP. V trimming: 5 bases; J trimming: 7 bases; junction bases outside the gene matches: 9. The CDR3 has 15 amino acids. The CDR3 region is CASGPPGQGFNEQFF. DNA for the CDR3: TGTGCTAGTGGTCCTCCGGGACAGGGTTTTAATGAGCAGTTCTTC. The full variable domain, rest sourced from reference TRBV12-5 and TRBJ2-1, is DARVTQTPRHKVTEMGQEVTMRCQPILGHNTVFWYRQTMMQGLELLAYFRNRAPLDDSGMPKDRFSAEMPDATLATLKIQPSEPRDSAVYFCASGPPGQGFNEQFFGPGTRLTVL.

CDR3 residues: CASSLDGGRAFF. CDR3 bases: TGCGCCAGCAGCTTGGACGGGGGCAGAGCTTTCTTT. The chain recombines TRBV5-1 with TRBJ1-1, with TRBD1 as a possible D gene (6 bases). Germline CDR1 is SGHRS and CDR2 is YFSETQ. This CDR3 comprises 12 residues. The V gene lost 0 bases and the J gene lost 10 bases, with 10 bases spanning the gap.

The genes are TRBV5-1 and TRBJ1-1; perhaps TRBD1 as D (5 bases). This CDR3 is 14 amino acids long. The V end lost 4 bases, the J end lost 1 base, and 11 bases lay between the germline ends. Per the germline V gene, CDR1 is SGHRS and CDR2 is YFSETQ. CDR3 DNA sequence: TGCGCCAGCAGCCCGCGGGACGGGAACACTGAAGCTTTCTTT. This encodes CASSPRDGNTEAFF. Supplemented by reference TRBV5-1 and TRBJ1-1, the full variable domain reads KAGVTQTPRYLIKTRGQQVTLSCSPISGHRSVSWYQQTPGQGLQFLFEYFSETQRNKGNFPGRFSGRQFSNSRSEMNVSTLELGDSALYLCASSPRDGNTEAFFGQGTRLTVV.

The rearrangement links TRBV27 to TRBJ2-5; TRBD1 matches 8 bases. Germline loops: CDR1 MNHEY, CDR2 SMNVEV (reference sequence). The V segment lost 3 bases and the J segment 6 bases; nucleotides outside the gene matches: 6. This CDR3 has 14 residues. The CDR3 loop is CASSLGGQVKTQYF. The CDR3 region has the DNA TGTGCCAGCAGTTTGGGGGGACAGGTAAAGACCCAGTACTTC.

On this clone itself: A read error may account for a junction end that differs from germline. The genes are TRBV7-7 and TRBJ2-2; TRBD2 might be the D (5 bases). The CDR3 covers 13 residues. The germline gives CDR1 SSHAT, CDR2 FNYEAQ (reference sequence). CDR3 nucleotides: TGTGCTAGCAGCTCAACTAGGGCCGGGGAGCTGTTTTTT. Its translation is CASSSTRAGELFF.

This sequence joins TRBV10-3 and TRBJ2-1; TRBD2 might be the D (5 bases). Trimming took off 4 bases at V and 0 bases at J, with 16 bases between the two ends. This CDR3 is 17 amino acids long. The germline CDR1 and CDR2 sequences are ENHRY and SYGVKD. The DNA of the CDR3 is TGTGCCATCAGTGGGGGAGCCCGACCCAGCTCCTACAATGAGCAGTTCTTC. Encoded protein: CAISGGARPSSYNEQFF.

The chain carries TRBV5-4 and TRBJ2-5; TRBD2 agrees at 11 bases. Trimming at V came to 3 bases and at J to 2 bases, leaving 6 bases not matched to a gene. Germline lookup yields CDR1 SGHNT and CDR2 YYREEE (reference sequence). The CDR3 extends over 16 amino acids. CDR3 DNA sequence: TGTGCCAGCAGCTCGGCGGGACTAGCGGATCAAGAGACCCAGTACTTC. It yields the protein CASSSAGLADQETQYF.

The chain couples TRBV7-2 to TRBJ2-5; D is undetermined. With 0 bases removed from V and 2 bases from J, the gap between germline ends came to 7 bases. This CDR3 is 14 amino acids long. The germline gives CDR1 SGHTA, CDR2 FQGNSA. In DNA form, the CDR3 reads TGTGCCAGCAGCTTAGCAGCAGTACAAGAGACCCAGTACTTC. Residues: CASSLAAVQETQYF.

This chain uses TRBV30 with TRBJ2-7; 11 bases fit TRBD2. After removal of 0 bases from V and 4 bases from J, the junction contained 2 bases not matched to a gene. Germline V gene sequence: CDR1 GTSNPN, CDR2 SVGIG (reference sequence). This CDR3 contains 14 residues. CDR3: CAWSVASGRYEQYF. The CDR3 DNA reads as TGTGCCTGGAGTGTAGCTAGCGGGAGGTACGAGCAGTACTTC.

The J gene is TRBJ1-5, the V gene TRBV4-2; D is unresolved. There are 16 residues in the CDR3. CDR1 is LGHNA, CDR2 YNFKEQ, per germline. Trimming removed 1 base at V and 1 base at J, with 11 bases between. CDR3 amino acids: CASSQVPSGSNQPQHF. CDR3 nucleotide sequence: TGTGCCAGCAGCCAAGTCCCCTCTGGGAGCAATCAGCCCCAGCATTTT.

The V and J genes are TRBV5-1 and TRBJ2-7; 9 nucleotides agree with TRBD2. The germline CDR1 and CDR2 sequences are SGHRS and YFSETQ. The CDR3 is 14 amino acids. V shed 2 bases and J 2 bases; nucleotides not matched to a gene: 2. The CDR3 spells CASSFLAGTYEQYF. CDR3 nucleotides: TGCGCCAGCAGCTTTCTAGCGGGGACCTACGAGCAGTACTTC.

This chain connects TRBV5-1 to TRBJ2-7; TRBD1 aligns across 8 bases. V dropped 2 bases and J dropped 4; count of bases not matched to a gene: 5. From germline, CDR1 is SGHRS and CDR2 YFSETQ. There are 14 residues in the CDR3. CDR3 sequence: CASSLATGGYEQYF. The CDR3 DNA is TGCGCCAGCAGCTTAGCAACAGGGGGGTACGAGCAGTACTTC. Full variable domain (outside the CDR3, taken from reference TRBV5-1 and TRBJ2-7): KAGVTQTPRYLIKTRGQQVTLSCSPISGHRSVSWYQQTPGQGLQFLFEYFSETQRNKGNFPGRFSGRQFSNSRSEMNVSTLELGDSALYLCASSLATGGYEQYFGPGTRLTVT.

V usage is TRBV18 and J usage is TRBJ1-5; D ambiguous. Germline V gene data show CDR1 as KGHSH and CDR2 as LQKENI. The CDR3 is 14 amino acids. The V gene lost 3 bases and the J gene lost 1 base, with 7 bases spanning the gap. This CDR3 reads CASSPQRSNQPQHF. The CDR3 nucleotides are TGTGCCAGCTCACCCCAGCGGAGCAATCAGCCCCAGCATTTT. The whole variable domain, filled in from reference TRBV18 and TRBJ1-5, reads NAGVMQNPRHLVRRRGQEARLRCSPMKGHSHVYWYRQLPEEGLKFMVYLQKENIIDESGMPKERFSAEFPKEGPSILRIQQVVRGDSAAYFCASSPQRSNQPQHFGDGTRLSIL.